This TCR beta chain was profiled in a study of human T cells and chemical hapten exposure (dated by TCRdb to the early 2020s). Some background on the complete study: For sensitization, 2% DPC in acetone was applied to a roughly 2 cm by roughly 2 cm area of upper inner arm skin. Throughout the study period of 20 to 30 weeks, patients also received therapeutic DPC doses to the scalp every week. Patch testing was done on the upper back using Finn chambers containing 0.01% DPC, and results were scored after 6 days according to International Contact Dermatitis Research Group standards. The patient cohort, mostly female, included alopecia areata with under or over 50% scalp involvement, alopecia totalis and alopecia universalis. Libraries were pooled for sequencing, and per-sample TCR yields varied mainly because of small differences in library volumes within the pool. In alopecia patients, the study followed how the peripheral blood TCR repertoire changed in vivo over primary and secondary sensitization to diphenylcyclopropenone (DPC), a hapten. Patient blood was sampled pre-sensitization (week 0) and at 2, 6 and about 24 weeks after DPC sensitization. Nearly 30 alopecia patients provided blood for TCR sequencing at one to four time points (pre-sensitization, 2, 6 and 24 weeks).

In the case of this clonotype: No antigen is known for it. Base qualities were left out, and no much larger clone turns up one base away.

The library was built by means of RACE. TCRdb names NextSeq 500 as the instrument used. During library preparation, unique molecular identifiers were attached to individual cDNA molecules so that TCRs could be counted in a quantitative, reproducible way. For every blood RNA sample, sequencing covered both the TCR alpha and TCR beta chains. The original methods were these. The median number of TCRs per sample was approximately 93,000, ranging from about 20,000 to 700,000. The Decombinator software suite was used to annotate the V, J and CDR3 of the TCR reads. For PS versus PT1 abundance plots, all samples were subsampled to the same number of TCRs (28,000). Expanded TCRs were defined as absent before sensitization and observed at least eight times at the 2-week time point. TCRdb took the public reads, trimmed them with fastp at Q25, ran MiXCR for clone calling and kept in-frame beta chains. Each entry is one CDR3 protein sequence, shown with its most common DNA and genes. Clone size and V and J calls follow TCRdb, not the original study. The sample data list 240,000 or so distinct CDR3 sequences, and about 8.1% of these were observed just once. The ten largest clonotypes hold 2.3% of the sample.

The label giving this sample's time point can be read as: pre-sensitization, week 0. Explained via the paper, the treatment or condition label denotes: therapeutic diphenylcyclopropenone sensitization with weekly scalp DPC. At each patch-test visit, blood was drawn before the patch test was applied. To be eligible, patients had to be aged 18 to 70, diagnosed with alopecia and judged suitable for DPC therapy, while pregnant patients were excluded. Total RNA was extracted from unfractionated whole blood collected in Tempus Blood RNA tubes. Study-level results and caveats: The number of TCRs above 1 in 1000 frequency did not change with DPC sensitization; there was no evidence of global repertoire structure alterations. Because all patients had alopecia, a presumed autoimmune disease, the immune response of the patients might differ from that of healthy individuals. Patch test score correlated positively with the number of PT1 expanded TCRs, reaching significance at thresholds 8, 16 and 32 but not at 4. Expanded TCRs formed significantly more large CDR3 similarity clusters than pre-sensitization or healthy control sets, consistent with antigen-driven responses. After repeated subsampling, changes were observed in the strength of the expansion versus patch-test correlation and in the threshold at which the correlation became significant.

The V and J ends are trimmed by 2 bases and 6 bases, leaving 15 bases between them. According to the germline V gene, CDR1 reads KGHSH and CDR2 reads LQKENI. Spanning cysteine to phenylalanine, the CDR3 consists of 15 amino acids. Solely the CDR3 DNA is kept, with 45 bases framed from the first base. The rearranged segments are TRBV18 and TRBJ2-3; a tentative D call is TRBD1 (5 bases match). The sample was whole blood, taken in connection with sensitization to the hapten diphenylcyclopropenone (DPC). This receptor was obtained from a woman between 40 and 55 years old with alopecia areata. Some clones in this sample may be carry-over from other donors' samples. The CDR3 region reads CASSPADSQGDTQYF. In nucleotides, the sequence is TGTGCCAGCTCACCAGCCGACAGCCAAGGGGATACGCAGTATTTT.